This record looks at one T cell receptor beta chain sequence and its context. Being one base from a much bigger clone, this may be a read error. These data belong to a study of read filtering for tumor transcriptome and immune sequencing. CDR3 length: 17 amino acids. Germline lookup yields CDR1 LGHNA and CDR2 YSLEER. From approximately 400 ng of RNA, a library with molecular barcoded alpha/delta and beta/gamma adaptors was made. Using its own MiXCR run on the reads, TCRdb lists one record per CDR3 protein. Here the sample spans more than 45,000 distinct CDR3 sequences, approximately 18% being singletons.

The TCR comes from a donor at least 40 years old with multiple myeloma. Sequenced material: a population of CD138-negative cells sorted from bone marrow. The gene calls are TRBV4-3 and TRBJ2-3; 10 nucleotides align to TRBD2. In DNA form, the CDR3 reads TGCGCCAGCAGCCAGGAAGTGGCTAGCGGGAGTACAGCTACGCAGTATTTT. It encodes CASSQEVASGSTATQYF.